The next 23 T cell receptor beta chains were all read from a single sample in a study of cytomegalovirus exposure and HLA in healthy donors. The PCR employed 60 Vbeta primers together with 13 Jbeta primers. Profiled with immunoSEQ multiplex PCR; TCRdb holds only in-frame clones, not every one. The data contain fewer than 150,000 clones, 70% to 80% of them singletons. The sequenced sample was PBMCs. Source of these receptors: a man between 25 and 39 years old in good health and CMV-seronegative.

The chain uses TRBV6-4 and TRBJ2-1; 13 bases match TRBD2. From germline, CDR1 is MRHNA and CDR2 SNTAGT. The V and J ends lost 6 bases and 5 bases, in that order; junction bases with no gene match: 4. The CDR3 is 15 residues long. CDR3 in DNA: TGTGCCAGCAGCGCACTAGCGGGAGGGAACAATGAGCAGTTCTTC. It yields the protein CASSALAGGNNEQFF.

V is TRBV19 and J is TRBJ2-2, with a possible D match to TRBD2 (6 bases). The CDR3 is made up of 13 amino acids. Trimming removed 10 bases from V and 1 base from J, with 10 bases in between. Germline V gene sequence: CDR1 LNHDA, CDR2 SQIVND (reference sequence). The CDR3 reads CAIRDWNTGELFF. The DNA for the CDR3 is TGTGCCATTCGGGACTGGAACACCGGGGAGCTGTTTTTT.

This clone was seen once. The V and J genes are TRBV5-1 and TRBJ2-1; TRBD1 matches at 7 bases. CDR3 size: 14 residues. Germline V gene lookup returns CDR1 SGHRS and CDR2 YFSETQ. The junction had 7 bases not matched to a gene; V was cut back by 4 bases and J by 6 bases. In DNA form, the CDR3 reads TGCGCCAGCAGCGCCACAGGGGCTAGCAATGAGCAGTTCTTC. Amino acid sequence: CASSATGASNEQFF.

The V call is TRBV7-9, the J call TRBJ1-4, with D possibly being TRBD1 (5 bases). Per germline, CDR1 SEHNR and CDR2 FQNEAQ (reference sequence). This CDR3 has 16 residues. Trimming shortened V by 5 bases and J by 3 bases, and 16 bases separated the two germline ends. CDR3 in DNA: TGTGCCAGCAGCCCTGGTGGGGCAGGTCCTAATGAAAAACTGTTTTTT. Translated, it gives CASSPGGAGPNEKLFF.

The chain couples TRBV4-2 to TRBJ1-1, with no clear D. The CDR3 sequence is 15 residues long. Trimming cost V 0 bases and J 5 bases, with 13 bases left between them. The germline gives CDR1 LGHNA, CDR2 YNFKEQ. The CDR3 spells CASSQELLSGTEAFF. The DNA for the CDR3 is TGTGCCAGCAGCCAAGAACTTCTCTCCGGGACTGAAGCTTTCTTT.

This clone was seen many times. This chain uses TRBV2 with TRBJ2-7; 10 nucleotides match TRBD2. CDR1 and CDR2 from the germline V gene are SNHLY and FYNNEI. The length of the CDR3 is 15 residues. V lost 6 bases to trimming and J lost 2 bases; unmatched junction nucleotides: 7. The CDR3 coding sequence is TGTGCCAGCAGCCCTACTAGCGGGAATCCCTACGAGCAGTACTTC. This gives the protein CASSPTSGNPYEQYF.

The rearrangement links TRBV5-6 to TRBJ2-1; D is undetermined. With 1 base removed from V and 2 bases from J, the gap between germline ends came to 4 bases. Looked up from germline, CDR1 is SGHDT and CDR2 is YYEEEE. The CDR3 runs to 13 residues. The CDR3 spells CASSLTAYNEQFF. The CDR3 DNA reads as TGTGCCAGCAGCTTGACAGCCTACAATGAGCAGTTCTTC.

The chain carries TRBV6-4 and TRBJ1-1; D may be TRBD1 (5 bases). Germline V CDR1 and CDR2: MRHNA, SNTAGT. V lost 6 bases, J lost 5 bases, and 16 bases lay in between. CDR3 size: 14 residues. The DNA for the CDR3 is TGTGCCAGCAGCCTAGAGGCAGGGAGGACTGAAGCTTTCTTT. This sequence encodes CASSLEAGRTEAFF.

The chain combines TRBV30 with TRBJ2-7; D is possibly TRBD1 (5 bases). Germline CDR1 is GTSNPN and CDR2 is SVGIG (reference sequence). V lost 1 base and J 5 bases, leaving 15 bases between the germline ends. There are 14 residues in the CDR3. The CDR3 sequence: CAWSADTPPDEQYF. In nucleotides, the CDR3 is TGTGCCTGGAGTGCGGACACCCCTCCCGACGAGCAGTACTTC.

This chain uses TRBV19 with TRBJ2-7; the D gene is possibly TRBD1 (6 bases). Trimming pared 0 bases from V and 3 bases from J, leaving 9 bases between. This CDR3 is built from 14 residues. CDR1 is LNHDA and CDR2 is SQIVND in the germline V gene (reference sequence). The CDR3 nucleotides are TGTGCCAGTAGTATAGAACAGGGCGACTACGAGCAGTACTTC. Amino acid sequence: CASSIEQGDYEQYF.

This sequence joins TRBV6-1 and TRBJ1-2, with TRBD1 matching 12 bases. Germline CDR1 and CDR2: MNHNS and SASEGT. Trimming removed 7 bases from V and 2 bases from J; junction bases left unmatched: 5. This CDR3 is built from 15 residues. The CDR3: CASTAGQGANYGYTF. DNA for the CDR3: TGTGCCAGCACGGCGGGACAGGGGGCAAACTATGGCTACACCTTC.

Here the CDR3 DNA reads TGTGCCAGCAGTGATCGGACACCGCCAACAGATACGCAGTATTTT. As protein: CASSDRTPPTDTQYF. The chain joins TRBV2 to TRBJ2-3; D perhaps matches TRBD1 (5 bases). Germline V CDR1 and CDR2: SNHLY, FYNNEI. This CDR3 region has 15 residues. V dropped 3 bases and J dropped 3 bases, with 13 bases sitting between them. Based on the CDR3 plus reference TRBV2 and TRBJ2-3, the full variable domain is EPEVTQTPSHQVTQMGQEVILRCVPISNHLYFYWYRQILGQKVEFLVSFYNNEISEKSEIFDDQFSVERPDGSNFTLKIRSTKLEDSAMYFCASSDRTPPTDTQYFGPGTRLTVL.

The chain carries TRBV6-1 and TRBJ2-3; D is unresolved. Trimming shortened V by 1 base and J by 0 bases, and 11 bases separated the two germline ends. Germline-derived CDR1 and CDR2 are MNHNS and SASEGT. The CDR3 runs 16 residues. The chain's CDR3 is CASSEGPSPSTDTQYF. The CDR3 nucleotides read TGTGCCAGCAGTGAAGGGCCTTCCCCTAGCACAGATACGCAGTATTTT.

On this clone itself: The junction does not match germline at one end; this may be a read error. The chain recombines TRBV11-2 with TRBJ2-7; tentatively, D is TRBD2 (5 bases). This CDR3 has 13 amino acids. The germline gives CDR1 SGHAT, CDR2 FQNNGV. DNA for the CDR3: TGTGCCAGCAGCCAAGCCGAGACTATCCCCCAAGGCTTC. Protein sequence: CASSQAETIPQGF.

This clone was recorded a few times. This chain joins TRBV30 and TRBJ2-3, with 9 bases identical to TRBD1. This CDR3 spans 15 amino acids. Germline values: CDR1 GTSNPN, CDR2 SVGIG (reference sequence). The V gene end was trimmed by 1 base and the J gene end by 2 bases; junction bases not matched to a gene: 4. The CDR3 loop is CAWSGRTGVTDTQYF. The DNA for the CDR3 is TGTGCCTGGAGTGGCCGGACAGGGGTCACAGATACGCAGTATTTT.

V is TRBV27 and J is TRBJ2-7; no reliable D call. The CDR3 is 13 amino acids. Trimming removed 0 bases at V and 5 bases at J, with 8 bases between. Germline CDR1 is MNHEY and CDR2 is SMNVEV (reference sequence). This CDR3 reads CASSLSRVHEQYF. Written as DNA, the CDR3 is TGTGCCAGCAGTTTATCGCGAGTCCACGAGCAGTACTTC.

The chain employs TRBV7-9 and TRBJ2-7, with 10 bases that match TRBD2. The length of the CDR3 is 15 residues. The V and J ends lost 2 bases and 4 bases, in that order; junction bases with no gene match: 5. Germline CDR1 and CDR2: SEHNR and FQNEAQ (reference sequence). The CDR3 bases are TGTGCCAGCAGCTTACTGCTAGCGGGAGTTTACGAGCAGTACTTC. Translation gives CASSLLLAGVYEQYF.

The rearrangement links TRBV19 to TRBJ2-5; D not certain. Germline V gives CDR1 LNHDA, CDR2 SQIVND (reference sequence). The CDR3 covers 15 residues. V lost 3 bases, J lost 0 bases, and 11 bases lay in between. DNA of the CDR3: TGTGCCAGTAGTATGACTCGCCAGTACCAAGAGACCCAGTACTTC. Translated, it gives CASSMTRQYQETQYF. Full variable domain (outside the CDR3, taken from reference TRBV19 and TRBJ2-5): DGGITQSPKYLFRKEGQNVTLSCEQNLNHDAMYWYRQDPGQGLRLIYYSQIVNDFQKGDIAEGYSVSREKKESFPLTVTSAQKNPTAFYLCASSMTRQYQETQYFGPGTRLLVL.

The chain links TRBV10-1 to TRBJ2-7; perhaps TRBD1 as D (5 bases). V shed 3 bases and J shed 0 bases, with 9 bases lying between them. The CDR3 runs 14 residues. The germline V gene has CDR1 WNHNN and CDR2 SYGVQD (reference sequence). CDR3 nucleotide sequence: TGCGCCAGCAGTGACCAGGACATCTCCTACGAGCAGTACTTC. Amino acid sequence: CASSDQDISYEQYF.

The genes are TRBV10-3 and TRBJ2-7; 11 nucleotides align to TRBD2. From germline, CDR1 is ENHRY and CDR2 SYGVKD. CDR3 length: 16 residues. The junction had 11 bases not matched to a gene; V was cut back by 6 bases and J by 4 bases. The CDR3 DNA follows: TGTGCCATCAGCAGGGCCCCGGGACTAGCGGAGTACGAGCAGTACTTC. Its protein is CAISRAPGLAEYEQYF.

The V and J genes are TRBV5-8 and TRBJ1-2; 10 bases fit TRBD1. CDR3 length equals 16 residues. Trimming cost V 1 base and J 3 bases; bases outside gene matches: 6. Germline V gene sequence: CDR1 SGHTS, CDR2 YDEGEE. This CDR3 is CASSLYGTGADYGYTF. The CDR3 DNA follows: TGTGCCAGCAGCTTGTACGGGACAGGGGCCGACTATGGCTACACCTTC.

This rearrangement joins TRBV4-2 to TRBJ2-7; tentative D call: TRBD1 (6 bases). Germline loops: CDR1 LGHNA, CDR2 YNFKEQ. The germline V and J ends were trimmed by 4 bases and 4 bases, with 11 bases remaining between them. The CDR3 is 13 residues long. The CDR3 coding sequence is TGTGCCAGCAGCCCCGACAGGCCGTACGAGCAGTACTTC. It codes for CASSPDRPYEQYF.

The chain employs TRBV2 and TRBJ1-2, with 11 nucleotides matching TRBD1. V lost 8 bases and J lost 8; bases outside the gene matches: 13. CDR1 is SNHLY and CDR2 is FYNNEI in the germline V gene. The CDR3 sequence is 15 residues long. The CDR3 coding sequence is TGTGCCAGCGCTCTGGGTGGACAGGGGGCTGGGGGCTACACCTTC. It codes for CASALGGQGAGGYTF.